A single sample gave rise to the 32 T cell receptor beta chains below, sequenced in a study of shared T cell receptors in the human thymus. Profiling relied on immunoSEQ multiplex PCR, and the TCRdb table lists in-frame clones only, not all of them. The table has 600,000 to 900,000 clones, over 75% seen once. This same sample was also taken into another study, of human thymus T cells.

Sequenced: thymocytes. The receptors stem from a girl under three years old with a congenital heart defect.

The chain joins TRBV5-1 to TRBJ2-5; D ambiguous. Trimming left V 4 bases short and J 0 bases short, with 4 bases between. The length of the CDR3 is 12 residues. CDR1 and CDR2 from the germline V gene are SGHRS and YFSETQ. CDR3 in DNA: TGCGCCAGCAGCCCGTACCAAGAGACCCAGTACTTC. The encoded protein is CASSPYQETQYF.

The chain employs TRBV7-6 and TRBJ1-5, with 7 bases lining up with TRBD1. V lost 5 bases and J lost 2; bases outside the gene matches: 12. The CDR3 has 17 amino acids. Germline V gene sequence: CDR1 SGHVS, CDR2 FNYEAQ. DNA for the CDR3: TGTGCCAGCAGCCCCGGCGAAGGGGGCTGGGGCAATCAGCCCCAGCATTTT. It is translated as CASSPGEGGWGNQPQHF. The whole variable domain, remainder taken from reference TRBV7-6 and TRBJ1-5, is GAGVSQSPRYKVTKRGQDVALRCDPISGHVSLYWYRQALGQGPEFLTYFNYEAQQDKSGLPNDRFSAERPEGSISTLTIQRTEQRDSAMYRCASSPGEGGWGNQPQHFGDGTRLSIL.

The rearrangement links TRBV2 to TRBJ1-1; 9 bases match TRBD1. CDR3 length: 14 amino acids. V was clipped by 8 bases and J by 4 bases; unmatched bases: 8. The germline V gene has CDR1 SNHLY and CDR2 FYNNEI. The CDR3 DNA reads TGTGCCAGCGGGATGACAGGGGGGGGCACTGAAGCTTTCTTT. It translates to CASGMTGGGTEAFF.

V and J are TRBV6-5 and TRBJ1-2; TRBD1 might be the D (5 bases). CDR3 length: 13 residues. Germline CDR1 and CDR2: MNHEY and SVGAGI. Deletions cut 7 bases from V and 6 bases from J, with 15 bases between. In nucleotides, the CDR3 is TGTGCCAGCAACTCCGGGGGATATGATGGCTACACCTTC. Amino acid sequence: CASNSGGYDGYTF.

Note on this clone: Its ends do not fully match the called genes, so a read error is possible. At the DNA level, this CDR3 is encoded by other sequences in the same sample as well. The chain links TRBV6-1 to TRBJ1-2, with a possible D match to TRBD1 (5 bases). This CDR3 has 15 amino acids. Per germline, CDR1 MNHNS and CDR2 SASEGT. CDR3 coding DNA: TGCGCCAGCATTCGCAGGGAAGGGGCGGGATATGGCTACACCTTC. Protein sequence: CASIRREGAGYGYTF.

The chain employs TRBV28 and TRBJ2-1; D is undetermined. V lost 7 bases to trimming and J lost 6 bases, with 4 bases between them. The V gene's germline CDR1 is MDHEN and CDR2 SYDVKM. The CDR3 loop spans 10 amino acids. CDR3 amino acids: CASTGNEQFF. CDR3 coding DNA: TGTGCCAGCACCGGCAATGAGCAGTTCTTC.

This rearrangement joins TRBV18 to TRBJ1-1, with D tentatively TRBD1 (6 bases). Germline CDR1 KGHSH, CDR2 LQKENI. The CDR3 is 16 amino acids. Trimming removed 0 bases from V and 6 bases from J, with 17 bases in between. The CDR3: CASSPPVWGGAAEAFF. For the CDR3, the DNA is TGTGCCAGCTCACCACCGGTGTGGGGGGGCGCGGCTGAAGCTTTCTTT.

The chain links TRBV9 to TRBJ1-1, with a weak D call TRBD1 (5 bases). V lost 3 bases and J 0 bases, leaving 21 bases between the germline ends. The CDR3 totals 18 residues. The germline gives CDR1 SGDLS, CDR2 YYNGEE. The CDR3 DNA follows: TGTGCCAGCAGCGCCCTAGACAGTCTCACGTGGGTGAACACTGAAGCTTTCTTT. Residues: CASSALDSLTWVNTEAFF.

This clone appeared a single time. This chain links TRBV9 with TRBJ1-2, with 10 positions matching TRBD1. This CDR3 has 13 residues. V gave up 0 bases and J gave up 10 bases; unmatched junction bases: 3. In germline, CDR1 is SGDLS, CDR2 YYNGEE. The CDR3 DNA follows: TGTGCCAGCAGCGTAGGGGGACAGGGGATCTACACCTTC. It yields the protein CASSVGGQGIYTF.

This clone was picked up a small number of times. The chain carries TRBV5-1 and TRBJ1-1, with D possibly TRBD1 on 6 matching bases. Per germline, CDR1 SGHRS and CDR2 YFSETQ. V was shortened by 3 bases and J by 5 bases, with 20 bases between the two germline ends. This CDR3 is 16 amino acids long. CDR3 sequence reads: CASSSSGQLQGTEAFF. The CDR3 DNA follows: TGCGCCAGCAGCTCCTCCGGACAGCTCCAGGGGACTGAAGCTTTCTTT.

The rearrangement uses TRBV19 and TRBJ2-1, with no clear D. V was trimmed by 3 bases and J by 6 bases, leaving 15 bases between them. From germline, CDR1 is LNHDA and CDR2 SQIVND (reference sequence). The CDR3 totals 15 residues. CDR3 coding DNA: TGTGCCAGTAGTATTCTCAGTCTTCCGTTCAATGAGCAGTTCTTC. Translating it yields CASSILSLPFNEQFF.

The chain joins TRBV5-1 to TRBJ1-2; tentatively, D is TRBD1 (6 bases). Trimming shortened V by 3 bases and J by 4 bases, and 19 bases separated the two germline ends. The V gene's germline CDR1 is SGHRS and CDR2 YFSETQ. This CDR3 has 16 amino acids. This CDR3 reads CASSSGPGGKIYGYTF. Written as DNA, the CDR3 is TGCGCCAGCAGCTCGGGACCTGGGGGCAAGATCTATGGCTACACCTTC. The full variable domain, in which reference TRBV5-1 and TRBJ1-2 provide the parts outside the CDR3, is KAGVTQTPRYLIKTRGQQVTLSCSPISGHRSVSWYQQTPGQGLQFLFEYFSETQRNKGNFPGRFSGRQFSNSRSEMNVSTLELGDSALYLCASSSGPGGKIYGYTFGSGTRLTVV.

The J gene is TRBJ2-2, the V gene TRBV11-2; D gene uncertain. Per germline, CDR1 SGHAT and CDR2 FQNNGV. This CDR3 region has 12 residues. V was clipped by 3 bases and J by 7 bases, with 6 bases between them. CDR3 in DNA: TGTGCCAGCAGCTTCTCCGGCGGGGAGCTGTTTTTT. Amino acid sequence: CASSFSGGELFF.

The genes are TRBV27 and TRBJ2-5; 12 bases align to TRBD1. CDR1 and CDR2 from the germline V gene are MNHEY and SMNVEV (reference sequence). This CDR3 comprises 15 residues. J was trimmed by 5 bases and V by 3 bases; bases with no gene match: 4. The DNA for the CDR3 is TGTGCCAGCAGTTTTCGGGGACAGGGGGCTGAGACCCAGTACTTC. Its translation is CASSFRGQGAETQYF.

The table lists this clone with a few counts. V gene TRBV6-5 combines with J gene TRBJ1-6; the D gene is possibly TRBD1 (5 bases). This CDR3 comprises 15 residues. From germline, CDR1 is MNHEY and CDR2 SVGAGI. Trimming cost V 6 bases and J 2 bases, with 11 bases left between them. The CDR3 region is CASSGRGTYNSPLHF. The DNA of the CDR3 is TGTGCCAGCAGCGGGAGGGGCACCTATAATTCACCCCTCCACTTT.

This chain connects TRBV7-9 to TRBJ1-1; D is unclear. Per germline, CDR1 SEHNR and CDR2 FQNEAQ (reference sequence). V shed 1 base and J shed 0 bases, with 9 bases lying between them. This CDR3 contains 15 residues. CDR3 in amino acids: CASSLGVLMNTEAFF. The CDR3 bases are TGTGCCAGCAGCTTAGGTGTCTTAATGAACACTGAAGCTTTCTTT.

The V gene is TRBV7-9, the J gene TRBJ2-7, with D possibly TRBD2 on 7 matching bases. The CDR3 length is 15 residues. Trimming shortened V by 3 bases and J by 5 bases, and 17 bases separated the two germline ends. Germline lookup yields CDR1 SEHNR and CDR2 FQNEAQ (reference sequence). The CDR3 loop reads CASSLEWGGQDEQYF. CDR3 coding DNA: TGTGCCAGCAGCTTGGAGTGGGGGGGCCAAGACGAGCAGTACTTC.

The chain recombines TRBV7-2 with TRBJ1-5; 8 nucleotides line up with TRBD1. This CDR3 spans 14 amino acids. J was trimmed by 7 bases and V by 3 bases; bases with no gene match: 5. The V gene's germline CDR1 is SGHTA and CDR2 FQGNSA. Here the CDR3 DNA reads TGTGCCAGCAGCTTCGACAGGGGTGTACAGCCCCAGCATTTT. It codes for CASSFDRGVQPQHF.

CDR3 nucleotides: TGTGCCAGCAGTACCGGGACAGGGAAGAACACTGAAGCTTTCTTT. Protein: CASSTGTGKNTEAFF. The J gene is TRBJ1-1, the V gene TRBV28; the match to TRBD1 covers 9 bases. The V and J ends lost 5 bases and 1 base, in that order; junction bases with no gene match: 5. The CDR3 length is 15 residues. From germline, CDR1 is MDHEN and CDR2 SYDVKM.

The chain uses TRBV14 and TRBJ2-2, with TRBD2 as a possible D gene (6 bases). The CDR3 runs to 16 residues. CDR1 SGHDN and CDR2 FVKESK come from the germline V gene. V was pared by 0 bases and J by 0 bases, with 8 bases between. Written as DNA, the CDR3 is TGTGCCAGCAGCCAAGACTGGGGGGCGAACACCGGGGAGCTGTTTTTT. The encoded protein is CASSQDWGANTGELFF.

The chain joins TRBV7-2 to TRBJ2-3; D possibly corresponds to TRBD2 (5 bases). V dropped 5 bases and J dropped 10 bases, with 22 bases sitting between them. The CDR3 loop spans 15 amino acids. In germline, CDR1 is SGHTA, CDR2 FQGNSA. For the CDR3, the DNA is TGTGCCAGCAGCCCAAGTCCCGGCAGGTCGGGATCGCAGTATTTT. Protein sequence: CASSPSPGRSGSQYF.

In DNA form, the CDR3 reads TGTGCCAGTAGTATAGTCGAGACTACCTATGGCTACACCTTC. Protein sequence: CASSIVETTYGYTF. The chain couples TRBV19 to TRBJ1-2; no reliable D call. The V end lost 1 base, the J end lost 4 bases, and 10 bases lay between the germline ends. The CDR3 has 14 residues. The germline gives CDR1 LNHDA, CDR2 SQIVND (reference sequence).

This chain uses TRBV10-3 with TRBJ1-1, with 11 bases aligning to TRBD1. J was trimmed by 2 bases and V by 0 bases; bases with no gene match: 5. This CDR3 contains 17 residues. Germline assignment: CDR1 ENHRY and CDR2 SYGVKD. The CDR3, as DNA: TGTGCCATCAGTGAGTCGGGACAGGGGGGTTACAACACTGAAGCTTTCTTT. Protein sequence: CAISESGQGGYNTEAFF.

CDR3 in amino acids: CASSQPGGLNYGYTF. As DNA, the CDR3 is TGCGCCAGCAGCCAACCCGGTGGGCTGAACTATGGCTACACCTTC. The chain couples TRBV4-3 to TRBJ1-2; D gene ambiguous. Germline V lookup: CDR1 LGHNA, CDR2 YSLEER. The CDR3 has 15 residues. V was shortened by 2 bases and J by 2 bases, with 12 bases between the two germline ends.

This clone was counted a few times. The rearrangement links TRBV27 to TRBJ2-3; TRBD2 agrees at 12 bases. The CDR3 contains 15 residues. V was clipped by 0 bases and J by 13 bases; unmatched bases: 8. Germline V gives CDR1 MNHEY, CDR2 SMNVEV (reference sequence). In DNA, the CDR3 is TGTGCCAGCAGTTTATCCCACCTAGCGGGGGGGCCCAAGTATTTT. Amino acid sequence: CASSLSHLAGGPKYF.

This clone was detected only a few times. The gene calls are TRBV6-5 and TRBJ2-3; 10 positions agree with TRBD2. Trimming at V came to 7 bases and at J to 3 bases, leaving 7 bases not matched to a gene. The germline V gene encodes CDR1 MNHEY and CDR2 SVGAGI. The CDR3 runs 15 residues. CDR3 protein: CASTVRAGGTDTQYF. The CDR3 coding sequence is TGTGCCAGCACTGTTAGAGCGGGGGGGACAGATACGCAGTATTTT.

V gene TRBV14 combines with J gene TRBJ1-2; D ambiguous. Trimming stripped 5 bases from V and 4 bases from J, with 20 bases between. The CDR3 has 16 residues. Germline lookup yields CDR1 SGHDN and CDR2 FVKESK. The CDR3 spells CASSLTTDKTSYGYTF. The CDR3 DNA reads TGTGCCAGCAGCTTAACAACAGATAAAACCTCCTATGGCTACACCTTC.

The chain recombines TRBV27 with TRBJ1-5, with D possibly TRBD1 on 6 matching bases. V was pared by 7 bases and J by 7 bases, with 17 bases between. The CDR3 runs 14 residues. The germline V gene has CDR1 MNHEY and CDR2 SMNVEV (reference sequence). The CDR3 loop reads CASNPTPQGQPQHF. The CDR3 bases are TGTGCCAGCAACCCAACCCCACAGGGCCAGCCCCAGCATTTT.

To note about this clone: In the same sample, other DNA sequences code for this CDR3. This chain links TRBV28 with TRBJ2-7; maybe TRBD2 (6 bases). Germline V CDR1 and CDR2: MDHEN, SYDVKM. Trimming stripped 5 bases from V and 5 bases from J, with 16 bases between. The CDR3 consists of 14 residues. This chain's CDR3 is CASSPSTSFHEQYF. CDR3 DNA: TGTGCCAGCAGTCCATCAACTAGCTTCCACGAGCAGTACTTC. Based on the CDR3 plus reference TRBV28 and TRBJ2-7, the full variable domain is DVKVTQSSRYLVKRTGEKVFLECVQDMDHENMFWYRQDPGLGLRLIYFSYDVKMKEKGDIPEGYSVSREKKERFSLILESASTNQTSMYLCASSPSTSFHEQYFGPGTRLTVT.

The chain is built from TRBV7-6 and TRBJ2-5, with a possible D match to TRBD2 (6 bases). V was pared by 2 bases and J by 5 bases, with 15 bases between. Germline V CDR1 and CDR2: SGHVS, FNYEAQ. The CDR3 loop spans 15 amino acids. CDR3 coding DNA: TGTGCCAGCAGCTTAAAACAGGCAGGGAGGGAGACCCAGTACTTC. It codes for CASSLKQAGRETQYF.

This clone has only one observation. Within the sample, other DNA sequences also encode this same CDR3. V gene TRBV11-3 combines with J gene TRBJ2-3; TRBD2 matches at 14 bases. Germline assignment: CDR1 SGHNT and CDR2 YENEEA. Germline trimming cut 1 base from V and 2 bases from J; bases unmatched to any gene: 2. The CDR3 runs to 17 residues. The CDR3, as DNA: TGTGCCAGCAGCTTAGGGACTAGCGGGGGGCCCACAGATACGCAGTATTTT. Protein product: CASSLGTSGGPTDTQYF. Supplemented by reference TRBV11-3 and TRBJ2-3, the full variable domain reads EAGVVQSPRYKIIEKKQPVAFWCNPISGHNTLYWYLQNLGQGPELLIRYENEEAVDDSQLPKDRFSAERLKGVDSTLKIQPAELGDSAVYLCASSLGTSGGPTDTQYFGPGTRLTVL.

The chain is built from TRBV5-1 and TRBJ1-2, with 8 bases lining up with TRBD1. The CDR3 has 14 residues. Germline lookup yields CDR1 SGHRS and CDR2 YFSETQ. With 4 bases clipped from V and 6 bases from J, the junction kept 8 bases outside the gene matches. CDR3 in DNA: TGCGCCAGCAGCCAGGACAGGGAACAACATGGCTACACCTTC. This encodes CASSQDREQHGYTF. The full variable domain, with the rest looked up from reference TRBV5-1 and TRBJ1-2, is KAGVTQTPRYLIKTRGQQVTLSCSPISGHRSVSWYQQTPGQGLQFLFEYFSETQRNKGNFPGRFSGRQFSNSRSEMNVSTLELGDSALYLCASSQDREQHGYTFGSGTRLTVV.